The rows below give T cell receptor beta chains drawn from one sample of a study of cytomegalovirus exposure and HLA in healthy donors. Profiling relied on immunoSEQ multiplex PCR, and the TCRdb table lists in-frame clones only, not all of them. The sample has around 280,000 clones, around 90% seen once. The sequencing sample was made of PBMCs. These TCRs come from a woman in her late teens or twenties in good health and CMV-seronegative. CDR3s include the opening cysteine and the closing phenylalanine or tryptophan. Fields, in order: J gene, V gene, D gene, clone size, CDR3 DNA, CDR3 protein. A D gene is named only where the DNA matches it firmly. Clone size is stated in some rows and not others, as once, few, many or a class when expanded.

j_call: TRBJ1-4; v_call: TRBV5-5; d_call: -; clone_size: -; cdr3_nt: TGTGCCAGCAGCTTGTCCCCGGAGGGTCTGGAACTGTTTTTT; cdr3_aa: CASSLSPEGLELFF
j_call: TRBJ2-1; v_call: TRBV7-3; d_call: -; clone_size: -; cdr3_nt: TGTGCCAGCAGCTTAAAAGGAGGCTACAATGAGCAGTTCTTC; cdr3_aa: CASSLKGGYNEQFF
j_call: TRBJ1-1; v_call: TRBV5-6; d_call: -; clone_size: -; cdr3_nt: TGTGCCAGCAGCTTGGGCCCCCCGGGCACTGAAGCTTTCTTT; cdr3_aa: CASSLGPPGTEAFF
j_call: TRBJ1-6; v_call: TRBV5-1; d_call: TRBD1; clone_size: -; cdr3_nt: TGCGCCAGCAGCTTACCGGGACAGGGTGAATCACCCCTCCACTTT; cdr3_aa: CASSLPGQGESPLHF
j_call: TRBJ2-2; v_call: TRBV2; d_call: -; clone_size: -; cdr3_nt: TGTGCCAGCACCTCAGGATACGGGGACACCGGGGAGCTGTTTTTT; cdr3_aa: CASTSGYGDTGELFF
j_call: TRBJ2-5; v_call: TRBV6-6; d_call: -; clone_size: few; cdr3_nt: TGTGCCAGCAGTTGGTCTAGGGAGACCCAGTACTTC; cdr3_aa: CASSWSRETQYF
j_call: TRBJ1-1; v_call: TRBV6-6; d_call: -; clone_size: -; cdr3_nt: TGCGCCACCTTGAACACTGAAGCTTTCTTT; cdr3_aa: CATLNTEAFF
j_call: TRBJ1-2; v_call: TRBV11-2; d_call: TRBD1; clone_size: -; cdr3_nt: TGTGCCAGCAGCTGGGACAGGGACAACTATGGCTACACCTTC; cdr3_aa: CASSWDRDNYGYTF
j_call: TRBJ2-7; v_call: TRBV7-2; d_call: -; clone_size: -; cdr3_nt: TGTGCCAGCAGCTTAGGGCTTCTCTACGAGCAGTACTTC; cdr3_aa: CASSLGLLYEQYF
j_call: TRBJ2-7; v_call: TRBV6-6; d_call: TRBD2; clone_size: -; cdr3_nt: TGTGCCAGCAGTTACAGATTAGCGGGGAGTTACGAGCAGTACTTC; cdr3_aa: CASSYRLAGSYEQYF
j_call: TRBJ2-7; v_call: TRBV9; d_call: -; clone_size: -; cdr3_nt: TGTGCCAGCAGCGTAGCACCCACAGATTACTACGAGCAGTACTTC; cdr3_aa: CASSVAPTDYYEQYF
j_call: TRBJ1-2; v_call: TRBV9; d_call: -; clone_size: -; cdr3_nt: TGTGCCAGCAGCGACACAGGGCCCTTTGGCTACACCTTC; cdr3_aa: CASSDTGPFGYTF
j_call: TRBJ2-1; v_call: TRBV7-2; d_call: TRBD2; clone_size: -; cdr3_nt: TGTGCCAGCAGCTTAGGGACTAGCGGGGGGTACAATGAGCAGTTCTTC; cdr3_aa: CASSLGTSGGYNEQFF
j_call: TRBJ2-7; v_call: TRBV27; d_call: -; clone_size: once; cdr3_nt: TGTGCCAGCAGTTTTAATATTGAGCGAAACGAGCAGTACTTC; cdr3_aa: CASSFNIERNEQYF
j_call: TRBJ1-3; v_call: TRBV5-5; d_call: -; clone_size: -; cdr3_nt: TGTGCCAGCAGCTTGGTATGGGGCGGTTCTGGAAACACCATATATTTT; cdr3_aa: CASSLVWGGSGNTIYF
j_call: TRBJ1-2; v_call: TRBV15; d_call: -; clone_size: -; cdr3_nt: TGTGCCACCAGTTACAGGGCGAACTTATATGGCTACACCTTC; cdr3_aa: CATSYRANLYGYTF
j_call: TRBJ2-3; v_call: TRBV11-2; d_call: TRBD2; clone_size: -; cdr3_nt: TGTGCCAGCAGCCAGCGGGGTACTAGCACAGATACGCAGTATTTT; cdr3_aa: CASSQRGTSTDTQYF
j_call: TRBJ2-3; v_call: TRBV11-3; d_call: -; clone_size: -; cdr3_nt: TGTGCCAGCAGCTCCCCCAGCGGAACAGATACGCAGTATTTT; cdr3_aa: CASSSPSGTDTQYF
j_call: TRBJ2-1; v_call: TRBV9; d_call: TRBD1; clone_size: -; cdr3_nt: TGTGCCAGCAGCCAGGGACAGTATGTCGATGAGCAGTTCTTC; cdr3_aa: CASSQGQYVDEQFF
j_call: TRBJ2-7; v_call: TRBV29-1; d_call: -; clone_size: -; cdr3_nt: TGCAGCGTTATAGGGGAAACCTACGAGCAGTACTTC; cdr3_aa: CSVIGETYEQYF
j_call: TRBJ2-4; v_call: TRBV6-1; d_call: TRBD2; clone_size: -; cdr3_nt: TGTGCCAGCAGTGAAGAGACTAGCGGCGGAATATCAGTGGCCAAAAACATTCAGTACTTC; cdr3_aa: CASSEETSGGISVAKNIQYF
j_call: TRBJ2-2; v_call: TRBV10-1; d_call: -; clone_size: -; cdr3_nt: TGCGCCAGCAGTGAATCAGGTGCCGGGGAGCTGTTTTTT; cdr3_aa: CASSESGAGELFF